A single sample gave rise to the 6 T cell receptor beta chains below, sequenced in a study of shared clonotypes between healthy human individuals. The assay was immunoSEQ multiplex PCR, and TCRdb's table has in-frame clones only and misses some. Among 950,000 to 1,100,000 clones listed, around 76% were seen once. The sample was memory CD4+ T cells sorted from blood. The subset here: CD45RA-negative fraction. The source is a man younger than 35 in good health.

This clone has a single count. V gene TRBV11-3 combines with J gene TRBJ2-2; D may be TRBD1 (6 bases). Germline V CDR1 and CDR2: SGHNT, YENEEA. This CDR3 contains 18 residues. Deletions cut 2 bases from V and 2 bases from J, with 18 bases between. This CDR3 is CASSLSKTGTPNTGELFF. The CDR3 nucleotides are TGTGCCAGCAGCTTATCGAAAACCGGGACACCTAACACCGGGGAGCTGTTTTTT.

This sequence joins TRBV6-5 and TRBJ1-2; D not resolved. Trimming removed 0 bases from V and 8 bases from J, with 10 bases in between. This CDR3 has 13 amino acids. CDR1 is MNHEY and CDR2 is SVGAGI in the germline V gene. CDR3 in amino acids: CASSYSNGGGYTF. The CDR3 region has the DNA TGTGCCAGCAGTTACTCGAATGGTGGGGGCTACACCTTC.

This sequence joins TRBV19 and TRBJ2-7, with D perhaps matching TRBD1 (6 bases). Germline V lookup: CDR1 LNHDA, CDR2 SQIVND (reference sequence). V lost 5 bases and J lost 0, with 14 bases in between. The CDR3 spans 15 residues. CDR3 in DNA: TGTGCCAGTAGTGTCCGGGACACCAACTCCTACGAGCAGTACTTC. It translates to CASSVRDTNSYEQYF.

The chain uses TRBV7-9 and TRBJ2-5, with D unresolved. Germline assignment: CDR1 SEHNR and CDR2 FQNEAQ (reference sequence). The CDR3 contains 13 residues. The V end was cut by 7 bases, the J end by 6 bases, with 15 bases between. CDR3 residues: CASTSTSSKTQYF. In nucleotides, the CDR3 is TGTGCCAGCACCTCGACCTCCTCCAAGACCCAGTACTTC.

CDR3 nucleotide sequence: TGTGCCAGCAGTTTAGCCTCCGTGGGCCACACCGGGGAGCTGTTTTTT. Amino acid sequence: CASSLASVGHTGELFF. The V call is TRBV28, the J call TRBJ2-2; D unresolved. From germline, CDR1 is MDHEN and CDR2 SYDVKM. This CDR3 spans 16 amino acids. Trimming removed 2 bases at V and 3 bases at J, with 13 bases between. Based on the CDR3 plus reference TRBV28 and TRBJ2-2, the full variable domain is DVKVTQSSRYLVKRTGEKVFLECVQDMDHENMFWYRQDPGLGLRLIYFSYDVKMKEKGDIPEGYSVSREKKERFSLILESASTNQTSMYLCASSLASVGHTGELFFGEGSRLTVL.

The chain uses TRBV7-2 and TRBJ1-4; D is unclear. Trimming left V 5 bases short and J 8 bases short, with 9 bases between. CDR3 length equals 12 residues. CDR1 SGHTA and CDR2 FQGNSA come from the germline V gene. The DNA for the CDR3 is TGTGCCAGCAGCCGCCCTTGGGAAAAACTGTTTTTT. Amino acid sequence: CASSRPWEKLFF.